This T cell receptor (beta chain) was documented in a study of blood T cell repertoires in COVID-19. The CDR3 is 15 amino acids. From germline, CDR1 is MNHEY and CDR2 SMNVEV (reference sequence). V shed 6 bases and J 4 bases; nucleotides not matched to a gene: 6. The data were produced by immunoSEQ multiplex PCR, yet TCRdb's version contains in-frame clones alone and is incomplete. The sample contains about 260,000 clones, around 87% of which appear only once. The receptor's source is an older woman with COVID-19, enrolled during active disease. Material for sequencing was peripheral blood. The rearrangement links TRBV27 to TRBJ2-7; TRBD2 agrees at 13 bases. In DNA, the CDR3 is TGTGCCAGCAGGCGACTAGCGGGAGGAGGTTACGAGCAGTACTTC. It is translated as CASRRLAGGGYEQYF.